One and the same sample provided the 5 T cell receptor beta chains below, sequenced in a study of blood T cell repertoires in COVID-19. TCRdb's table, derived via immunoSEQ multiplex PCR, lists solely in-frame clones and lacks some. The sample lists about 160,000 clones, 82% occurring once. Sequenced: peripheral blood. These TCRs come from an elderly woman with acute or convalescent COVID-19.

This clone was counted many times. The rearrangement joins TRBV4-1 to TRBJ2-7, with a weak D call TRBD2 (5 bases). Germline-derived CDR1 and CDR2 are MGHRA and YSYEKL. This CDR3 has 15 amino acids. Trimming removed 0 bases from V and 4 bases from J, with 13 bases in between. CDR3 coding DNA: TGCGCCAGCAGCCAAGATGAGGGTACCTTTTACGAGCAGTACTTC. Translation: CASSQDEGTFYEQYF.

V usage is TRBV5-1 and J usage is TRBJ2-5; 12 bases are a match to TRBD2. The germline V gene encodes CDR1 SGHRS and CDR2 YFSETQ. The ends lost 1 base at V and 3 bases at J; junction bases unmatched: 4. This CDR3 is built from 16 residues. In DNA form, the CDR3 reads TGCGCCAGCAGCTTGACACTAGCGGGAGGTAAAGAGACCCAGTACTTC. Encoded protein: CASSLTLAGGKETQYF.

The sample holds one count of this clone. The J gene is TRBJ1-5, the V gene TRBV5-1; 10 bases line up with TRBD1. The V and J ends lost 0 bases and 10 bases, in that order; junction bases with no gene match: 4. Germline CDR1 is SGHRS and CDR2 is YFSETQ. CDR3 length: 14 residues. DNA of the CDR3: TGCGCCAGCAGCTTGGGGGACAGGGGCGCTCCCCAGCATTTT. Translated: CASSLGDRGAPQHF.

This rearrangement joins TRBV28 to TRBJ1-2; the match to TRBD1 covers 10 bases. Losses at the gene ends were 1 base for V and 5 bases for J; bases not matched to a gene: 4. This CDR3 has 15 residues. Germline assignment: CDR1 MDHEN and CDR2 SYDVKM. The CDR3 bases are TGTGCCAGCAGTTTATTCAGGACAGGGGGATATGGCTACACCTTC. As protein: CASSLFRTGGYGYTF.

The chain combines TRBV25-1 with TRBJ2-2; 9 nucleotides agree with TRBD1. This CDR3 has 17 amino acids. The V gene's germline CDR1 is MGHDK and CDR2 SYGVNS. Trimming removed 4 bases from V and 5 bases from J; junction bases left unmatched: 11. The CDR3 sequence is CASSAALGQGRTGELFF. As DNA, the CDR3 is TGTGCCAGCAGTGCAGCATTGGGACAGGGAAGGACCGGGGAGCTGTTTTTT.